This note documents a single T cell receptor (beta chain) sequence. What it binds is unknown. This entry is derived from a study of T cells after posttransplantation cyclophosphamide. Overall study results and limits: TRB clonality was highly associated with recipient CMV seropositivity and reactivation.

Per the germline V gene, CDR1 is SGHDT and CDR2 is YYEEEE. CDR3 length: 15 amino acids. Trimming removed 0 bases from V and 4 bases from J; junction bases left unmatched: 2. Sequenced by immunoSEQ multiplex PCR; TCRdb stores in-frame clones only, minus some. The table has 45,000 to 60,000 clones, about 90% seen once. This clonotype was obtained from a woman aged 50 to 60 in good health and a related stem cell transplant donor. The rearrangement uses TRBV5-6 and TRBJ2-1, with 9 bases that match TRBD2. The sequenced sample consisted of PBMCs. The DNA of the CDR3 is TGTGCCAGCAGCTTGGGACTAGCGGTTTACAATGAGCAGTTCTTC. It encodes CASSLGLAVYNEQFF. Based on the CDR3 plus reference TRBV5-6 and TRBJ2-1, the full variable domain is DAGVTQSPTHLIKTRGQQVTLRCSPKSGHDTVSWYQQALGQGPQFIFQYYEEEERQRGNFPDRFSGHQFPNYSSELNVNALLLGDSALYLCASSLGLAVYNEQFFGPGTRLTVL.